The sequence of this T cell receptor (beta chain) was determined in a study of blood T cell repertoires in COVID-19. Assay: immunoSEQ multiplex PCR; the TCRdb copy retains only in-frame clones and omits some. The top ten hold roughly 4.7% of the sample, which has fewer than 250,000 clones, roughly four fifths seen once. Sequencing used peripheral blood. The TCR originated in an older woman with acute or convalescent COVID-19.

The CDR3 sequence: CASSPPRMSTDTQYF. CDR3 coding DNA: TGTGCCAGCTCACCACCGCGGATGAGCACAGATACGCAGTATTTT. The chain uses TRBV18 and TRBJ2-3; the D is unclear. CDR3 length equals 15 residues. The ends were cut back, 0 bases at V and 0 bases at J, with 7 bases in the middle. Germline V gene lookup returns CDR1 KGHSH and CDR2 LQKENI.